This T cell receptor (beta chain) was captured in a study of Graves' ophthalmopathy and Graves' hyperthyroidism. The CDR3 runs 13 residues. Germline V gene sequence: CDR1 SEHNR, CDR2 FQNEAQ (reference sequence). Deletions cut 5 bases from V and 6 bases from J, with 13 bases between. Researchers turned away patients with other autoimmune diseases, uncontrolled infections, pregnancy or lactation. This clonotype has a count of ten or more. Amplified TCR beta CDR3 regions were obtained using RNA transcripts as template. HTBI primers were used in a first-round RT-PCR, which preceded a second-round multiplex PCR. TCRdb re-called the multiplex PCR reads through MiXCR, storing one row per CDR3 protein. The data contain roughly 1.1 million distinct CDR3 sequences, about 40% of them seen just once; the ten biggest clones take up 8.5% to 14%.

The TCR comes from an adult man with Graves' hyperthyroidism. Input material: peripheral blood or thyroid tissue (not recorded which). The chain couples TRBV7-9 to TRBJ1-1; D gene ambiguous. The CDR3 here is CASSPMEAPEAFF. The DNA of the CDR3 is TGTGCCAGCAGCCCGATGGAGGCGCCTGAAGCTTTCTTT.